The 24 T cell receptor beta chains below all came from one sample that was sequenced in a study of blood T cells in healthy people across ages. For the second PCR, which ran for roughly 7 to 11 cycles, a sample-barcoded 5' primer and a J-beta primer mix were used. TCRdb re-derived calls from the 5' RACE reads in MiXCR, one entry per CDR3 protein. The table lists some 920,000 distinct CDR3 sequences, 51% of them singletons. Material for sequencing was blood. The source is a woman aged 60-75 years in good health.

This clonotype was counted at least ten times. The chain is built from TRBV7-2 and TRBJ2-7; the D gene is possibly TRBD1 (6 bases). Looked up from germline, CDR1 is SGHTA and CDR2 is FQGNSA. This CDR3 comprises 15 residues. V was cut by 2 bases and J by 3 bases, with 14 bases left in between. The CDR3 coding sequence is TGTGCCAGCAGCTTAAAGTCAGGGGATGACTACGAGCAGTACTTC. Its protein is CASSLKSGDDYEQYF.

The rearrangement uses TRBV7-9 and TRBJ2-1; 7 nucleotides match TRBD2. Germline loops: CDR1 SEHNR, CDR2 FQNEAQ (reference sequence). The CDR3 is 16 amino acids. The V and J ends lost 1 base and 0 bases, in that order; junction bases with no gene match: 3. CDR3 nucleotides: TGTGCCAGCAGCTTAGAAAAGCGGGACTCCTACAATGAGCAGTTCTTC. It encodes CASSLEKRDSYNEQFF.

This clonotype was seen only a few times. The V call is TRBV3-1, the J call TRBJ2-5; D gene unclear. V lost 7 bases, J lost 0 bases, and 12 bases lay in between. Germline V gene data show CDR1 as LGHDT and CDR2 as YNNKEL (reference sequence). CDR3 length: 14 amino acids. CDR3 nucleotides: TGTGCCAGCACCCATAGTTGGAACCAAGAGACCCAGTACTTC. Encoded protein: CASTHSWNQETQYF.

The chain links TRBV2 to TRBJ1-4; 9 nucleotides line up with TRBD1. V lost 7 bases to trimming and J lost 5 bases; unmatched junction nucleotides: 5. CDR3 length: 14 residues. Germline lookup yields CDR1 SNHLY and CDR2 FYNNEI. The CDR3 is CASKTGTGNEKLFF. The CDR3, as DNA: TGTGCCAGCAAAACCGGGACAGGGAATGAAAAACTGTTTTTT.

This rearrangement joins TRBV11-2 to TRBJ2-5; possibly TRBD2 for D (6 bases). From germline, CDR1 is SGHAT and CDR2 FQNNGV. V lost 5 bases and J 5 bases, leaving 15 bases between the germline ends. The CDR3 extends over 14 amino acids. Here the CDR3 DNA reads TGTGCCAGCAGCGCCGAGCTAGCGAGCGAGACCCAGTACTTC. Its protein product is CASSAELASETQYF.

The chain links TRBV12-3 or TRBV12-4 to TRBJ2-1, with 9 bases fitting TRBD2. The J call may be mistaken, given a closer DNA end match to TRBJ2-7. The CDR3 has 15 amino acids. The CDR3 loop is CASRFDRAGGNEQYF. CDR3 sequence (DNA): TGTGCCAGCCGATTCGACAGAGCGGGAGGCAATGAGCAGTACTTC.

V usage is TRBV2 and J usage is TRBJ2-3; D is undetermined. CDR3 length equals 15 residues. Germline V CDR1 and CDR2: SNHLY, FYNNEI. Trimming left V 4 bases short and J 2 bases short, with 13 bases between. For the CDR3, the DNA is TGTGCCAGCAGTGTTTGGGCGGAGACCACAGATACGCAGTATTTT. Residues: CASSVWAETTDTQYF.

This chain's CDR3 is CASSNLAGGVETQYF. Written as DNA, the CDR3 is TGTGCCAGCAGCAACTTAGCGGGAGGGGTAGAGACCCAGTACTTC. The V call is TRBV7-2, the J call TRBJ2-5; 11 nucleotides match TRBD2. V was pared by 5 bases and J by 4 bases, with 6 bases of the junction left unmatched. This CDR3 has 15 amino acids. From germline, CDR1 is SGHTA and CDR2 FQGNSA.

The chain couples TRBV20-1 to TRBJ2-1, with 9 bases aligning to TRBD2. Looked up from germline, CDR1 is DFQATT and CDR2 is SNEGSKA (reference sequence). V shed 8 bases and J 7 bases; nucleotides not matched to a gene: 9. There are 13 residues in the CDR3. The CDR3 nucleotides are TGCAGTCCTTCCGGGACTAGCAGTAATGAGCAGTTCTTC. This codes for CSPSGTSSNEQFF.

Written as DNA, the CDR3 is TGTGCCAGCAGTTTAGTAACAGGGATCCCCGGGGAGCTGTTTTTT. Translating it yields CASSLVTGIPGELFF. The gene calls are TRBV28 and TRBJ2-2; tentatively, D is TRBD1 (6 bases). Germline V CDR1 and CDR2: MDHEN, SYDVKM. This CDR3 spans 15 amino acids. V shed 2 bases and J shed 6 bases, with 13 bases lying between them.

The count of this clonotype is one. The chain combines TRBV20-1 with TRBJ2-2; D call uncertain. CDR3 length: 17 amino acids. The V end lost 5 bases, the J end lost 4 bases, and 23 bases lay between the germline ends. From germline, CDR1 is DFQATT and CDR2 SNEGSKA (reference sequence). The CDR3 DNA follows: TGCAGTGCTCCCCCTCTGGTTAGTTGGGCGGTCACCGGGGAGCTGTTTTTT. This gives the protein CSAPPLVSWAVTGELFF.

The chain employs TRBV6-1 and TRBJ2-3, with D uncertain. The CDR3 has 15 residues. The germline V and J ends were trimmed by 6 bases and 0 bases, with 13 bases remaining between them. Per the germline V gene, CDR1 is MNHNS and CDR2 is SASEGT. CDR3 sequence reads: CASSRSRGSTDTQYF. The CDR3 nucleotides are TGTGCCAGCAGCCGCAGTAGAGGTAGCACAGATACGCAGTATTTT.

The chain joins TRBV18 to TRBJ2-5; TRBD1 is a possible D gene (5 bases). The germline V and J ends were trimmed by 3 bases and 2 bases, with 10 bases remaining between them. Germline CDR1 is KGHSH and CDR2 is LQKENI. The CDR3 is 14 residues long. The chain's CDR3 is CASSPQGFQETQYF. The CDR3, as DNA: TGTGCCAGCTCACCGCAGGGTTTTCAAGAGACCCAGTACTTC.

This chain connects TRBV7-9 to TRBJ1-4; 7 bases are a match to TRBD1. The CDR3 sequence is 16 residues long. The V gene end was trimmed by 6 bases and the J gene end by 4 bases; junction bases not matched to a gene: 11. Germline-derived CDR1 and CDR2 are SEHNR and FQNEAQ (reference sequence). CDR3 residues: CASREGPGGNNEKLFF. The CDR3 nucleotides are TGTGCCAGCAGAGAAGGGCCAGGGGGAAATAATGAAAAACTGTTTTTT.

This clonotype was observed a few times. The chain is built from TRBV12-3 or TRBV12-4 and TRBJ2-4; 9 bases fit TRBD1. V dropped 8 bases and J dropped 1; count of bases not matched to a gene: 3. The CDR3 runs to 14 residues. The CDR3 nucleotides are TGTGCCAGCTCCGGGACAGGGGCCAAAAACATTCAGTACTTC. It is translated as CASSGTGAKNIQYF.

The chain combines TRBV12-3 or TRBV12-4 with TRBJ2-5; 9 nucleotides agree with TRBD1. The ends lost 6 bases at V and 11 bases at J; junction bases unmatched: 16. The CDR3 runs to 15 residues. The CDR3 DNA sequence: TGTGCCAGCAGCACCTGGACAGGGGTCTACGATGAGCAGTACTTC. Translation: CASSTWTGVYDEQYF.

The table lists this clonotype with a few counts. V and J are TRBV4-1 and TRBJ2-1; maybe TRBD2 (7 bases). With 1 base removed from V and 5 bases from J, the gap between germline ends came to 18 bases. The CDR3 spans 17 residues. Germline CDR1 and CDR2: MGHRA and YSYEKL. This chain's CDR3 is CASSQVRKGGQHNEQFF. Here the CDR3 DNA reads TGCGCCAGCAGCCAAGTTCGGAAGGGGGGGCAGCACAATGAGCAGTTCTTC.

CDR3 sequence reads: CASSYSFQRELFF. The CDR3 DNA reads TGTGCCAGCAGTTACTCCTTCCAACGGGAGCTGTTTTTT. This chain joins TRBV6-6 and TRBJ2-2; D is uncertain. The CDR3 contains 13 residues. The germline CDR1 and CDR2 sequences are MNHNY and SVGAGI (reference sequence). Trimming removed 0 bases at V and 9 bases at J, with 8 bases between.

This clonotype has just one count. The V gene is TRBV6-2 or TRBV6-3, the J gene TRBJ1-2, with unresolved D. Germline V gives CDR1 MNHEY, CDR2 SVGEGT. The CDR3 is 16 residues long. V dropped 8 bases and J dropped 2 bases, with 21 bases sitting between them. In DNA form, the CDR3 reads TGTGCCAGCCGAACCATACCAGAGGTTGGAAACTATGGCTACACCTTC. Protein: CASRTIPEVGNYGYTF.

This chain links TRBV20-1 with TRBJ2-3; maybe TRBD2 (6 bases). Trimming shortened V by 8 bases and J by 1 base, and 25 bases separated the two germline ends. The V gene's germline CDR1 is DFQATT and CDR2 SNEGSKA (reference sequence). This CDR3 comprises 17 residues. The CDR3 loop reads CSSLGGILAGRTDTQYF. Written as DNA, the CDR3 is TGCAGTTCCCTTGGCGGGATACTCGCGGGACGCACAGATACGCAGTATTTT.

J is TRBJ2-5 and V is TRBV12-3 or TRBV12-4; D could derive from TRBD1 or TRBD2 (5 bases each). The CDR3 is 15 residues long. With 0 bases removed from V and 5 bases from J, the gap between germline ends came to 13 bases. DNA of the CDR3: TGTGCCAGCAGTTTAGCCATAGGGGAGTCGGAGACCCAGTACTTC. It is translated as CASSLAIGESETQYF.

The chain employs TRBV12-3 or TRBV12-4 and TRBJ2-1; D is undetermined. TRBJ2-7 explains the end of the DNA better; the J call may be wrong. The length of the CDR3 is 15 residues. The CDR3 here is CASSPTAGAYNEQYF. In DNA form, the CDR3 reads TGTGCCAGCAGCCCGACCGCCGGCGCCTACAATGAGCAGTACTTC.

This clonotype came up a few times. Here the CDR3 reads CASSPRGIQPQHF. The CDR3, as DNA: TGTGCCAGCAGTCCTAGGGGGATTCAGCCCCAGCATTTT. The rearrangement joins TRBV6-2 or TRBV6-3 to TRBJ1-5, with TRBD1 as a possible D gene (6 bases). The CDR3 runs to 13 residues. Germline V gene sequence: CDR1 MNHEY, CDR2 SVGEGT. The V and J ends lost 5 bases and 6 bases respectively, with 11 bases between them.

This clonotype was observed many times. The gene calls are TRBV24-1 and TRBJ2-1, with 11 bases fitting TRBD2. From germline, CDR1 is KGHDR and CDR2 SFDVKD. V shed 4 bases, J shed 5 bases, and the junction held 9 bases outside the gene matches. The CDR3 has 17 amino acids. CDR3 region: CATSDGTSGFDNNEQFF. The CDR3, as DNA: TGTGCCACCAGTGACGGGACTAGCGGTTTTGATAACAATGAGCAGTTCTTC.